A single sample is the source of the 15 T cell receptor beta chains below, sequenced in a study of T cells after yellow fever vaccination. Each CDR3 protein is one row after TCRdb ran MiXCR on the 5' RACE reads. The sample lists some 350,000 distinct CDR3 sequences, about 9.5% occurring once. Sample: PBMCs, taken on the day of the first yellow fever vaccination. These receptors were collected from a man aged 18 to 29 who received the YFV17D yellow fever vaccine.

This clonotype was observed at least ten times. The genes are TRBV5-1 and TRBJ2-3, with 7 bases matching TRBD1. CDR1 and CDR2 (germline): SGHRS, YFSETQ. V was clipped by 0 bases and J by 3 bases; unmatched bases: 4. The CDR3 extends over 15 amino acids. The CDR3 coding sequence is TGCGCCAGCAGCTTGGGACAGGGTGAGACAGATACGCAGTATTTT. Its protein product is CASSLGQGETDTQYF.

The V call is TRBV5-1, the J call TRBJ1-1; D might be TRBD1 (6 bases). The V end was cut by 0 bases, the J end by 1 base, with 13 bases between. In germline, CDR1 is SGHRS, CDR2 YFSETQ. The CDR3 has 16 amino acids. Here the CDR3 DNA reads TGCGCCAGCAGCTTGGTCGCCAGGGGAGGGAACACTGAAGCTTTCTTT. Protein: CASSLVARGGNTEAFF. The full variable domain, its missing parts supplied by reference TRBV5-1 and TRBJ1-1, is KAGVTQTPRYLIKTRGQQVTLSCSPISGHRSVSWYQQTPGQGLQFLFEYFSETQRNKGNFPGRFSGRQFSNSRSEMNVSTLELGDSALYLCASSLVARGGNTEAFFGQGTRLTVV.

This chain joins TRBV29-1 and TRBJ2-3; D is possibly TRBD1 (6 bases). From germline, CDR1 is SQVTM and CDR2 ANQGSEA. The CDR3 contains 14 residues. The V end was cut by 7 bases, the J end by 2 bases, with 16 bases between. The CDR3 reads CSGVRTALTDTQYF. The DNA for the CDR3 is TGCAGCGGTGTCCGGACAGCCCTCACAGATACGCAGTATTTT.

This clonotype was observed a few times. This rearrangement joins TRBV6-1 to TRBJ1-5; possible D gene TRBD1, 6 bases. V was clipped by 6 bases and J by 9 bases, with 18 bases between them. This CDR3 has 14 residues. Germline CDR1 reads MNHNS; CDR2 reads SASEGT. DNA of the CDR3: TGTGCCAGCAGCCTGAACAGGGACCGGCGGCCCCAGCATTTT. It is translated as CASSLNRDRRPQHF.

This chain joins TRBV29-1 and TRBJ1-1; 8 bases agree with TRBD1. V shed 4 bases and J 4 bases; nucleotides not matched to a gene: 8. Germline CDR1 SQVTM, CDR2 ANQGSEA. CDR3 length: 14 residues. The CDR3: CSVGPGGLGTEAFF. CDR3 DNA sequence: TGCAGCGTTGGACCAGGGGGCTTGGGCACTGAAGCTTTCTTT.

J is TRBJ1-3 and V is TRBV28; perhaps TRBD1 as D (5 bases). This CDR3 has 15 amino acids. The V and J ends lost 4 bases and 6 bases respectively, with 16 bases between them. The germline V gene encodes CDR1 MDHEN and CDR2 SYDVKM. The CDR3 sequence: CASSSNRSPLNTIYF. The DNA of the CDR3 is TGTGCCAGCAGTTCGAACAGGAGCCCATTAAACACCATATATTTT.

The sample holds a few counts of this clonotype. V and J are TRBV18 and TRBJ2-7, with D unresolved. This CDR3 is built from 14 residues. Germline V gene lookup returns CDR1 KGHSH and CDR2 LQKENI. Trimming shortened V by 3 bases and J by 7 bases, and 16 bases separated the two germline ends. The DNA for the CDR3 is TGTGCCAGCTCACCTGGTATCCGGGCTGGGGAGCAGTACGTC. This encodes CASSPGIRAGEQYV.

This clonotype was picked up a small number of times. J is TRBJ2-1 and V is TRBV7-2, with 9 bases matching TRBD1. With 3 bases clipped from V and 7 bases from J, the junction kept 4 bases outside the gene matches. Germline V lookup: CDR1 SGHTA, CDR2 FQGNSA. The CDR3 runs 14 residues. The DNA of the CDR3 is TGTGCCAGCAGCTTCAGGACAGGGGAAAATGAGCAGTTCTTC. Protein: CASSFRTGENEQFF.

This clonotype was seen a handful of times. The rearrangement links TRBV11-2 to TRBJ2-1; TRBD1 matches at 8 bases. The V and J ends lost 3 bases and 8 bases, in that order; junction bases with no gene match: 15. The CDR3 spans 17 residues. Germline V lookup: CDR1 SGHAT, CDR2 FQNNGV. The CDR3 here is CASSFGQGGIMAYEQFF. The CDR3 nucleotides are TGTGCCAGCAGCTTCGGACAGGGAGGCATAATGGCATATGAGCAGTTCTTC.

This clonotype was seen a handful of times. This chain joins TRBV3-1 and TRBJ1-1; D possibly corresponds to TRBD1 (5 bases). Germline V lookup: CDR1 LGHDT, CDR2 YNNKEL (reference sequence). Trimming stripped 2 bases from V and 1 base from J, with 17 bases between. The CDR3 extends over 17 amino acids. CDR3 protein: CASSQWPRTGENTEAFF. The CDR3, as DNA: TGTGCCAGCAGCCAATGGCCGCGAACAGGAGAGAACACTGAAGCTTTCTTT.

This clonotype was counted at least ten times. The chain employs TRBV7-9 and TRBJ1-2, with a weak D call TRBD1 (6 bases). Germline V gene sequence: CDR1 SEHNR, CDR2 FQNEAQ (reference sequence). Trimming pared 4 bases from V and 5 bases from J, leaving 11 bases between. The CDR3 consists of 13 residues. The CDR3 is CASSYSGAYGYTF. CDR3 coding DNA: TGTGCCAGCAGCTACTCGGGGGCTTATGGCTACACCTTC.

V usage is TRBV6-2 or TRBV6-3 and J usage is TRBJ2-7, with 7 bases fitting TRBD1. Germline CDR1 reads MNHEY; CDR2 reads SVGEGT. The CDR3 is 14 amino acids. Trimming removed 5 bases from V and 3 bases from J; junction bases left unmatched: 7. This chain's CDR3 is CASSPRQGRYEQYF. In DNA form, the CDR3 reads TGTGCCAGCAGTCCCCGACAGGGTCGCTACGAGCAGTACTTC.

The CDR3 region has the DNA TGTGCCAGCAGGACTGCGGGACTAGCGGACAATGAGCAGTTCTTC. Amino acids: CASRTAGLADNEQFF. The V gene is TRBV7-9, the J gene TRBJ2-1; 11 positions agree with TRBD2. CDR3 length: 15 residues. V gave up 6 bases and J gave up 5 bases; unmatched junction bases: 6. Per germline, CDR1 SEHNR and CDR2 FQNEAQ (reference sequence). The variable domain in full, completed from reference TRBV7-9 and TRBJ2-1, reads DTGVSQNPRHKITKRGQNVTFRCDPISEHNRLYWYRQTLGQGPEFLTYFQNEAQLEKSRLLSDRFSAERPKGSFSTLEIQRTEQGDSAMYLCASRTAGLADNEQFFGPGTRLTVL.

The chain couples TRBV6-6 to TRBJ2-4; D is possibly TRBD1 or TRBD2 (5 bases each). Trimming shortened V by 4 bases and J by 7 bases, and 8 bases separated the two germline ends. The CDR3 covers 12 residues. The germline gives CDR1 MNHNY, CDR2 SVGAGI (reference sequence). For the CDR3, the DNA is TGTGCCAGCAGTTTCGGGGCTAACATTCAGTACTTC. Protein product: CASSFGANIQYF.

This clonotype was seen at least ten times. The chain combines TRBV10-3 with TRBJ2-3; D gene ambiguous. The CDR3 totals 11 residues. CDR1 is ENHRY, CDR2 SYGVKD, per germline. V lost 6 bases, J lost 6 bases, and 7 bases lay in between. This CDR3 reads CAIRERDTQYF. For the CDR3, the DNA is TGTGCCATCAGGGAGAGGGATACGCAGTATTTT.